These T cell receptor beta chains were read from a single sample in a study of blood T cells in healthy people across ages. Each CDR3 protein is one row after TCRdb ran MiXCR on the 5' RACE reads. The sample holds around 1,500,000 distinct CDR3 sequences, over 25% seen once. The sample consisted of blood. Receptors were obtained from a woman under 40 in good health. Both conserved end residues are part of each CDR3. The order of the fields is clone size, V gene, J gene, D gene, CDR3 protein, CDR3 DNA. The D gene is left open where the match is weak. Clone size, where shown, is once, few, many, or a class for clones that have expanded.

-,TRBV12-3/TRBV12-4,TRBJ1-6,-,CASSLNRWRSDSPLHF,TGTGCCAGCAGTTTAAATAGGTGGCGGAGTGATTCACCCCTCCACTTT
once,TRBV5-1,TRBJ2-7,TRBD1,CASSLAWGQAHYEQYF,TGCGCCAGCAGCTTGGCCTGGGGACAGGCCCACTACGAGCAGTACTTC
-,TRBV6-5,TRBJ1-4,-,CASSYEVNEKLFF,TGTGCCAGCAGTTACGAGGTGAATGAAAAACTGTTTTTT
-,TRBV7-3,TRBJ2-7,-,CASSLNGMGHHEQYF,TGTGCCAGCAGCTTAAACGGAATGGGACACCACGAGCAGTACTTC
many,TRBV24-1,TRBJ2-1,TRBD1,CATSDLGQGAYNEQFF,TGTGCCACCAGTGATTTGGGACAGGGGGCCTACAATGAGCAGTTCTTC
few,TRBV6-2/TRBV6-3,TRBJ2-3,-,CASSYFTPKDTQYF,TGTGCCAGCAGTTACTTCACTCCTAAAGATACGCAGTATTTT
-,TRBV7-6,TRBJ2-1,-,CASSPQDMDQETQFF,TGTGCCAGCAGCCCCCAAGACATGGATCAAGAGACCCAGTTCTTC
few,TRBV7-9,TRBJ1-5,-,CASSLLTDQPQHF,TGTGCCAGCAGCTTACTGACGGATCAGCCCCAGCATTTT
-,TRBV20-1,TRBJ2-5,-,CSASTSGSSSTDTQYF,TGCAGTGCTAGCACCTCGGGCAGCTCTAGCACAGATACGCAGTACTTC
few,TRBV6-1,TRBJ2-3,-,CASSEFGGGYTDTQYF,TGTGCCAGCAGTGAGTTTGGCGGGGGCTACACAGATACGCAGTATTTT
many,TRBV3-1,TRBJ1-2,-,CASSQPSRRGPGYTF,TGTGCCAGCAGCCAACCTTCTCGCCGGGGGCCGGGCTACACCTTC
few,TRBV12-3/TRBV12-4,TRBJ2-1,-,CASSQLTEQFF,TGTGCCAGCAGCCAATTAACTGAGCAGTTCTTC
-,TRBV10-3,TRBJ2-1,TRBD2,CAISESAGGPNEQFF,TGTGCCATCAGTGAGTCGGCGGGGGGGCCGAATGAGCAGTTCTTC
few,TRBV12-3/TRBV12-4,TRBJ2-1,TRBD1,CASSPTGSSYNEQVF,TGTGCCAGCAGTCCGACAGGGAGCTCCTACAATGAGCAGGTCTTC
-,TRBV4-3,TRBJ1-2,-,CASSQVGAVNYGYTF,TGCGCCAGCAGCCAAGTGGGGGCTGTGAACTATGGCTACACCTTC
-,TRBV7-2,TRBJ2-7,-,CASSLGPGPGDYEQYF,TGTGCCAGCAGCTTAGGGCCGGGACCCGGGGACTACGAGCAGTACTTC
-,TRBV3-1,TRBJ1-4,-,CAGSLGGANEKLFF,TGTGCCGGTTCCCTCGGAGGAGCTAATGAAAAACTGTTTTTT
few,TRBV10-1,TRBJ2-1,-,CASSTSIPTNEQFF,TGCGCCAGCAGTACTAGCATCCCCACTAATGAGCAGTTCTTC
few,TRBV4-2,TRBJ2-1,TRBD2,CASSQTSGGARQYNEQFF,TGTGCCAGCAGCCAAACTAGCGGGGGGGCGCGACAATACAATGAGCAGTTCTTC
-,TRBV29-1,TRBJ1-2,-,CSVLPEDYGYTF,TGCAGCGTTCTCCCGGAGGACTATGGCTACACCTTC
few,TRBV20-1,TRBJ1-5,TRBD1,CSAVRPGGRQPQHF,TGCAGTGCTGTCCGCCCAGGGGGCAGACAGCCCCAGCATTTT
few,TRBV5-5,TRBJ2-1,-,CASAQGSEQFF,TGTGCCAGTGCACAGGGAAGTGAGCAGTTCTTC
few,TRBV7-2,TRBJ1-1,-,CASSAVGGMNTEAFF,TGCGCCAGCAGCGCCGTGGGGGGGATGAACACTGAAGCTTTCTTT
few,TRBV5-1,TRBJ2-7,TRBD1,CASSLPGTGDYEQYF,TGCGCCAGCAGCTTGCCCGGGACAGGGGACTACGAGCAGTACTTC
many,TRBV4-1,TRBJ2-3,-,CASSPRSGTDTQYF,TGCGCCAGCAGCCCCAGGTCTGGCACAGATACGCAGTATTTT
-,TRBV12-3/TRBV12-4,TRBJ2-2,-,CASSRLLSTGELFF,TGTGCCAGCAGCCGACTTCTCTCGACCGGGGAGCTGTTTTTT
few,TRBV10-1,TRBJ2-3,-,CASSDSGVGTDTQYF,TGCGCCAGCAGTGACTCCGGGGTGGGAACAGATACGCAGTATTTT
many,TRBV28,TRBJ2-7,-,CASSTVSGEQYF,TGTGCCAGCAGTACAGTTTCAGGCGAGCAGTACTTC
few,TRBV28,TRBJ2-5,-,CASSREWPRGQETQYF,TGTGCCAGCAGCCGAGAGTGGCCCCGTGGCCAAGAGACCCAGTACTTC
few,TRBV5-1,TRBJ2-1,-,CASSSRGAWNEQFF,TGCGCCAGCAGCTCCAGGGGCGCCTGGAATGAGCAGTTCTTC
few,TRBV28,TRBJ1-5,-,CASTPLPDSSNQPQHF,TGTGCCAGCACCCCGCTCCCGGACAGTAGCAATCAGCCCCAGCATTTT
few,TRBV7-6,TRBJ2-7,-,CASSLEVSDNYEQYF,TGTGCCAGCAGCTTAGAGGTCTCGGATAACTACGAGCAGTACTTC
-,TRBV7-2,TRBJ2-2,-,CASSSGWANTGELFF,TGTGCCAGCAGTTCGGGTTGGGCGAACACCGGGGAGCTGTTTTTT
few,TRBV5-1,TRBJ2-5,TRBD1,CASSLTPGTVQETQYF,TGCGCCAGCAGCTTAACCCCCGGGACAGTTCAAGAGACCCAGTACTTC
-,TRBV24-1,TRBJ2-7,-,CATSETLTPGQYF,TGTGCCACCAGTGAGACTCTTACCCCTGGGCAGTACTTC
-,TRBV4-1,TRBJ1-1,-,CASSQGWGGQGSSEAFF,TGCGCCAGCAGCCAAGGGTGGGGAGGGCAAGGTTCCTCTGAAGCTTTCTTT
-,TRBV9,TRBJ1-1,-,CASSVFPPGMNTEAFF,TGTGCCAGCAGCGTATTTCCCCCGGGGATGAACACTGAAGCTTTCTTT
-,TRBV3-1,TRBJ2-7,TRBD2,CASSRTTSGVYEQYF,TGTGCCAGCAGCCGAACGACTAGCGGGGTCTACGAGCAGTACTTC
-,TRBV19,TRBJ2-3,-,CASSPRGRGDTQYF,TGTGCCAGTAGTCCCCGGGGCCGAGGGGATACGCAGTATTTT
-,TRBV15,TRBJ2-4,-,CATSRNNPTGRNIQYF,TGTGCCACCAGCAGAAACAACCCGACAGGGAGGAACATTCAGTACTTC
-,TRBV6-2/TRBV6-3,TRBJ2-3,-,CATARTLDTQYF,TGTGCCACCGCCAGAACCCTTGATACGCAGTATTTT
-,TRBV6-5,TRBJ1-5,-,CASSYSSGQPQHF,TGTGCCAGCAGTTACTCGAGCGGTCAGCCCCAGCATTTT
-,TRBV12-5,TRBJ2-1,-,CASGWGGLNEQFF,TGTGCTAGTGGTTGGGGGGGCTTAAATGAGCAGTTCTTC
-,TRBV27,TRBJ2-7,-,CASSLFAGGTYEQYF,TGTGCCAGCAGTTTATTTGCAGGGGGGACCTACGAGCAGTACTTC
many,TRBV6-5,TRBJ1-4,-,CASSPGTRMDEKLFF,TGTGCCAGCAGCCCAGGGACACGGATGGATGAAAAACTGTTTTTT
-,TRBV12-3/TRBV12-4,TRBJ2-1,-,CASSDDTSGYNEQFF,TGTGCCAGCAGTGATGACACGTCTGGTTACAATGAGCAGTTCTTC
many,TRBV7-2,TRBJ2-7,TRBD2,CASSLILIAGGPVEQYF,TGTGCCAGCAGCCTGATCCTGATAGCGGGAGGGCCTGTCGAGCAGTACTTC
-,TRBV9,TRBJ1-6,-,CASSVGGSPLHF,TGTGCCAGCAGCGTTGGGGGTTCACCCCTCCACTTT
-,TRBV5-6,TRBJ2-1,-,CASAELGPTSYNEQFF,TGTGCCAGCGCCGAACTCGGGCCCACGTCCTACAATGAGCAGTTCTTC